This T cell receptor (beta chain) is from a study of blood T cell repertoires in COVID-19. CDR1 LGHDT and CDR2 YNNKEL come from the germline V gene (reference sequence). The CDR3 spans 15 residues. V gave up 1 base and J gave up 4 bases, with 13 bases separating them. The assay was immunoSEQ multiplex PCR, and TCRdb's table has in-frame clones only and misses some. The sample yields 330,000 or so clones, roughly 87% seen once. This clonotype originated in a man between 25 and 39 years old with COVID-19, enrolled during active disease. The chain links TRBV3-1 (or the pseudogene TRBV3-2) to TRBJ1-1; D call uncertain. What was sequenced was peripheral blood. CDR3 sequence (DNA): TGTGCCAGCAGCCAAGTTCCGGGGATGGGCACTGAAGCTTTCTTT. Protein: CASSQVPGMGTEAFF.